These 27 T cell receptor beta chains share one sample of origin, sequenced in a study of OX40 agonist ivuxolimab in advanced cancers. Using immunoSEQ multiplex PCR, the repertoire was profiled, and TCRdb retains in-frame clones only, with some absent. The sample yields tens of thousands of clones, 65% to 90% seen once. The material was CD4+ or CD8+ T cells sorted from blood, obtained in a trial of the OX40 agonist ivuxolimab. The source is an adult with an advanced solid tumor such as melanoma, head and neck, liver or kidney cancer.

The chain has TRBV27 and TRBJ2-7; D not certain. The length of the CDR3 is 14 residues. With 3 bases removed from V and 2 bases from J, the gap between germline ends came to 11 bases. Germline CDR1 MNHEY, CDR2 SMNVEV (reference sequence). This CDR3 is CASSFSGVTYEQYF. CDR3 nucleotides: TGTGCCAGCAGTTTTAGTGGGGTCACCTACGAGCAGTACTTC.

V is TRBV19 and J is TRBJ1-1, with TRBD1 matching over 7 bases. The CDR3 length is 14 residues. J lost 5 bases, V lost 1 base, and 4 bases had no gene match. The germline gives CDR1 LNHDA, CDR2 SQIVND (reference sequence). CDR3 nucleotides: TGTGCCAGTAGTATAGTAGAGGGGGCAACTGAAGCTTTCTTT. This codes for CASSIVEGATEAFF. The full variable domain, in which reference TRBV19 and TRBJ1-1 provide the parts outside the CDR3, is DGGITQSPKYLFRKEGQNVTLSCEQNLNHDAMYWYRQDPGQGLRLIYYSQIVNDFQKGDIAEGYSVSREKKESFPLTVTSAQKNPTAFYLCASSIVEGATEAFFGQGTRLTVV.

The chain employs TRBV2 and TRBJ2-1; 7 bases match TRBD2. Germline-derived CDR1 and CDR2 are SNHLY and FYNNEI. The length of the CDR3 is 11 residues. V shed 11 bases and J 7 bases; nucleotides not matched to a gene: 5. CDR3 residues: CAGPRGNEQFF. The CDR3 nucleotides are TGTGCCGGTCCGCGGGGGAATGAGCAGTTCTTC.

The chain carries TRBV6-6 and TRBJ2-1, with D perhaps TRBD2 (5 bases). The germline V and J ends were trimmed by 6 bases and 1 base, with 13 bases remaining between them. Germline V CDR1 and CDR2: MNHNY, SVGAGI (reference sequence). The CDR3 contains 15 residues. CDR3 in amino acids: CASRAGIASYNEQFF. CDR3 DNA: TGTGCCAGCAGGGCCGGGATTGCATCCTACAATGAGCAGTTCTTC.

This chain uses TRBV27 with TRBJ1-6; D uncertain. The CDR3 is 16 amino acids. Trimming cost V 7 bases and J 4 bases, with 17 bases left between them. Germline CDR1 reads MNHEY; CDR2 reads SMNVEV (reference sequence). CDR3 DNA: TGTGCCAGCATAGAATTTGGACGGGTGTATAATTCACCCCTCCACTTT. Its protein product is CASIEFGRVYNSPLHF.

The chain links TRBV4-3 to TRBJ2-5, with D tentatively TRBD1 (6 bases). Germline V CDR1 and CDR2: LGHNA, YSLEER. Trimming cost V 3 bases and J 7 bases, with 18 bases left between them. The CDR3 has 15 residues. This chain's CDR3 is CASSHTTGTLGTQYF. The CDR3 region has the DNA TGCGCCAGCAGCCATACTACCGGGACATTGGGGACCCAGTACTTC.

The chain employs TRBV4-1 and TRBJ1-1, with 7 nucleotides matching TRBD1. This CDR3 has 14 residues. Germline CDR1 and CDR2: MGHRA and YSYEKL. V shed 4 bases and J 10 bases; nucleotides not matched to a gene: 12. The CDR3 is CASSPRTGISPAFF. In DNA form, the CDR3 reads TGCGCCAGCAGCCCTCGGACAGGAATAAGCCCAGCTTTCTTT.

This clone was seen just once. The sample carries other DNA sequences with the same CDR3. The CDR3 loop is CAWGLDTQYF. The CDR3 DNA reads as TGTGCCTGGGGGCTAGATACGCAGTATTTT. The V gene is TRBV30, the J gene TRBJ2-3; D unresolved. There are 10 residues in the CDR3. CDR1 and CDR2 (germline): GTSNPN, SVGIG (reference sequence). The V end lost 5 bases, the J end lost 5 bases, and 5 bases lay between the germline ends.

The chain links TRBV9 to TRBJ2-7; no firm D call. Per the germline V gene, CDR1 is SGDLS and CDR2 is YYNGEE. The CDR3 has 14 residues. Trimming took 0 bases from V and 3 from J, leaving 10 bases between them. CDR3 in amino acids: CASSVATSGYEQYF. DNA for the CDR3: TGTGCCAGCAGCGTAGCTACTTCGGGCTACGAGCAGTACTTC.

The chain recombines TRBV28 with TRBJ1-5; 8 nucleotides agree with TRBD1. CDR3 size: 14 residues. Per the germline V gene, CDR1 is MDHEN and CDR2 is SYDVKM. The V gene end was trimmed by 7 bases and the J gene end by 7 bases; junction bases not matched to a gene: 9. The CDR3 nucleotides are TGTGCCAGCAATCTAGGACAGGGCCGGCAGCCCCAGCATTTT. This sequence encodes CASNLGQGRQPQHF.

This chain connects TRBV6-1 to TRBJ1-1; TRBD1 is a possible D gene (6 bases). The germline V gene encodes CDR1 MNHNS and CDR2 SASEGT. Trimming removed 3 bases at V and 4 bases at J, with 12 bases between. There are 14 residues in the CDR3. The CDR3 nucleotides read TGTGCCAGCAGTGAGGGACATTATGGCACTGAAGCTTTCTTT. This sequence encodes CASSEGHYGTEAFF.

The CDR3 DNA reads as TGTGCCAGCAGGCCCGGACAGGGGGCAGACTATGGCTACACCTTC. Encoded protein: CASRPGQGADYGYTF. The chain employs TRBV6-1 and TRBJ1-2; 11 bases match TRBD1. The V segment lost 6 bases and the J segment 3 bases; nucleotides outside the gene matches: 6. This CDR3 contains 15 residues. Looked up from germline, CDR1 is MNHNS and CDR2 is SASEGT.

V and J are TRBV7-9 and TRBJ2-5, with D perhaps matching TRBD1 (6 bases). V was clipped by 5 bases and J by 5 bases, with 21 bases between them. This CDR3 contains 16 residues. Germline V CDR1 and CDR2: SEHNR, FQNEAQ (reference sequence). DNA for the CDR3: TGTGCCAGCAGCCTATACATGAACAGGGTGCAGGAGACCCAGTACTTC. Translation: CASSLYMNRVQETQYF.

The CDR3 DNA reads TGTGCCAGTAGTATAGGACAGGGTGGGGTTCAGCCCCAGCATTTT. Protein: CASSIGQGGVQPQHF. The chain combines TRBV19 with TRBJ1-5; 7 nucleotides match TRBD1. The CDR3 runs 15 residues. Germline V gives CDR1 LNHDA, CDR2 SQIVND (reference sequence). V shed 1 base, J shed 6 bases, and the junction held 6 bases outside the gene matches.

The rearrangement uses TRBV15 and TRBJ2-3, with D maybe TRBD1 (6 bases). V lost 0 bases and J lost 2, with 9 bases in between. This CDR3 spans 15 amino acids. The germline V gene has CDR1 LNHNV and CDR2 YYDKDF (reference sequence). The CDR3 region has the DNA TGTGCCACCAGCAGAGAGGGGGCGGTCACAGATACGCAGTATTTT. It yields the protein CATSREGAVTDTQYF.

V gene TRBV27 combines with J gene TRBJ1-2, with TRBD1 matching 8 bases. V lost 6 bases, J lost 3 bases, and 3 bases stayed unmatched. The germline V gene has CDR1 MNHEY and CDR2 SMNVEV (reference sequence). This CDR3 comprises 13 residues. The CDR3 loop is CASSLTGDYGYTF. In DNA form, the CDR3 reads TGTGCCAGCAGCCTGACAGGGGACTATGGCTACACCTTC.

The rearrangement uses TRBV5-5 and TRBJ2-5; D is uncertain. CDR1 is SGHKS and CDR2 is YYEKEE in the germline V gene (reference sequence). V gave up 0 bases and J gave up 3 bases, with 9 bases separating them. The CDR3 consists of 14 residues. DNA for the CDR3: TGTGCCAGCAGCTTGGGTCAACAAAAAGAGACCCAGTACTTC. Its translation: CASSLGQQKETQYF.

The chain recombines TRBV4-1 with TRBJ1-6; D possibly corresponds to TRBD1 (6 bases). From germline, CDR1 is MGHRA and CDR2 YSYEKL. Trimming took off 3 bases at V and 6 bases at J, with 18 bases between the two ends. CDR3 length: 17 residues. DNA of the CDR3: TGCGCCAGCAGCCAGAGGGGACCGGGACAACTTAATTCACCCCTCCACTTT. The encoded protein is CASSQRGPGQLNSPLHF.

The CDR3 region has the DNA TGTGCCAGCAGCTTAAAAACAGGATGGAACACTGAAGCTTTCTTT. This codes for CASSLKTGWNTEAFF. The chain uses TRBV7-9 and TRBJ1-1, with D possibly matching TRBD1 (5 bases). V lost 2 bases, J lost 1 base, and 11 bases lay in between. CDR3 length equals 15 residues. CDR1 is SEHNR and CDR2 is FQNEAQ in the germline V gene (reference sequence).

The chain recombines TRBV30 with TRBJ2-3, with TRBD1 identical over 9 bases. Germline CDR1 and CDR2: GTSNPN and SVGIG (reference sequence). The CDR3 extends over 16 amino acids. V lost 1 base and J lost 6; bases outside the gene matches: 11. The CDR3 protein is CAWSGDDRGTPDTQYF. In DNA form, the CDR3 reads TGTGCCTGGAGTGGAGACGACAGGGGGACCCCGGATACGCAGTATTTT.

J is TRBJ1-6 and V is TRBV5-4; TRBD1 matches at 9 bases. Germline CDR1 reads SGHNT; CDR2 reads YYREEE (reference sequence). The CDR3 is 17 amino acids. V trimming: 0 bases; J trimming: 6 bases; junction bases outside the gene matches: 7. The CDR3 nucleotides read TGTGCCAGCAGCTTGGGGGGACAGGGCGGGAGTAATTCACCCCTCCACTTT. Residues: CASSLGGQGGSNSPLHF.

The genes are TRBV14 and TRBJ1-1, with D unresolved. With 0 bases removed from V and 7 bases from J, the gap between germline ends came to 12 bases. CDR3 length: 14 residues. The germline CDR1 and CDR2 sequences are SGHDN and FVKESK. The CDR3 protein is CASSQDTERHEAFF. In DNA form, the CDR3 reads TGTGCCAGCAGCCAAGATACAGAGAGGCATGAAGCTTTCTTT.

This sequence joins TRBV27 and TRBJ2-2; D is perhaps TRBD2 (5 bases). In germline, CDR1 is MNHEY, CDR2 SMNVEV (reference sequence). CDR3 length: 13 residues. Trimming stripped 10 bases from V and 5 bases from J, with 14 bases between. The CDR3: CATSWPGTGELFF. DNA for the CDR3: TGTGCCACCTCCTGGCCGGGGACCGGGGAGCTGTTTTTT.

This chain joins TRBV10-1 and TRBJ1-2; possible D gene TRBD1, 6 bases. Trimming left V 0 bases short and J 8 bases short, with 10 bases between. Per germline, CDR1 WNHNN and CDR2 SYGVQD (reference sequence). The CDR3 loop spans 13 amino acids. CDR3 sequence reads: CASSESTGRGYTF. CDR3 bases: TGCGCCAGCAGTGAGTCGACAGGTCGCGGCTACACCTTC.

The CDR3 nucleotides are TGTGCCAGCAGCGTAGTTGCGGCTGACTCTGGAAACACCATATATTTT. Amino acid sequence: CASSVVAADSGNTIYF. This chain links TRBV9 with TRBJ1-3; the D is unclear. V lost 0 bases to trimming and J lost 0 bases, with 10 bases between them. CDR3 size: 16 residues. Germline V lookup: CDR1 SGDLS, CDR2 YYNGEE.

The chain links TRBV19 to TRBJ1-5, with 7 bases fitting TRBD1. The V segment lost 6 bases and the J segment 4 bases; nucleotides outside the gene matches: 12. CDR3 length equals 16 residues. Germline V gene lookup returns CDR1 LNHDA and CDR2 SQIVND (reference sequence). The CDR3 protein is CASRDVRGLGNQPQHF. As DNA, the CDR3 is TGTGCCAGTAGAGATGTGAGGGGGCTGGGAAATCAGCCCCAGCATTTT.

J is TRBJ1-2 and V is TRBV6-5; 7 bases align to TRBD1. This CDR3 is 13 amino acids long. Germline V gene sequence: CDR1 MNHEY, CDR2 SVGAGI. V dropped 4 bases and J dropped 4; count of bases not matched to a gene: 3. The CDR3: CASSSGTVYGYTF. The CDR3 DNA reads TGTGCCAGCAGTTCCGGGACAGTCTATGGCTACACCTTC.